These T cell receptor beta chains were read from a single sample in a study of T cell repertoires in cytomegalovirus infection. TCRdb called the reads again in MiXCR, with one record for every CDR3 protein. The table has about 100,000 distinct CDR3 sequences, about a quarter seen once. The material sequenced was CD8+ T cells from PBMCs. The receptors derive from a human donor in good health (CMV status not recorded). Some clones in this sample may be carry-over from other donors' samples. The CDR3 runs from the conserved cysteine through the conserved F or W. A D gene is named only where the DNA matches it firmly. The size field is filled for only some rows; it gives once, few, many or a size class.

TRBV18	TRBD2	TRBJ2-1	-	CASSAPGLAGVPYNEQFF	TGTGCCAGCTCGGCACCGGGACTAGCGGGAGTCCCCTACAATGAGCAGTTCTTC
TRBV28	-	TRBJ1-2	-	CASSLYGLGLDGYTF	TGTGCCAGCAGTTTATATGGGTTAGGACTAGATGGCTACACCTTC
TRBV29-1	TRBD1	TRBJ2-7	few	CSVAEGAIYEQYF	TGCAGCGTGGCAGAGGGGGCGATCTACGAGCAGTACTTC
TRBV3-1	TRBD1	TRBJ1-4	-	CASSPLGTEGEKLFF	TGTGCCAGCAGCCCCCTGGGGACAGAAGGTGAAAAACTGTTTTTT
TRBV2	TRBD2	TRBJ2-1	many	CASSEDLAADNEQFF	TGTGCCAGCAGTGAAGACCTAGCGGCGGACAATGAGCAGTTCTTC
TRBV7-2	TRBD2	TRBJ2-3	many	CASRASGSRTDTQYF	TGTGCCAGCAGAGCTAGCGGGAGTAGGACAGATACGCAGTATTTT
TRBV30	TRBD2	TRBJ2-1	once	CAWSPSTSGTYNEQFF	TGTGCCTGGAGTCCATCGACTAGCGGCACCTACAATGAGCAGTTCTTC
TRBV7-9	TRBD1	TRBJ2-1	-	CASSPGTGGEQFF	TGTGCCAGCAGCCCCGGGACAGGGGGGGAGCAGTTCTTC
TRBV15	TRBD1	TRBJ1-5	few	CATSTGGNQPQHF	TGTGCCACCAGTACAGGGGGCAATCAGCCCCAGCATTTT
TRBV20-1	TRBD2	TRBJ2-3	many	CSARDTLAGGPATQYF	TGCAGTGCTAGAGATACTCTAGCGGGAGGGCCAGCTACGCAGTATTTT
TRBV14	-	TRBJ2-2	few	CASSPINRALTGELFF	TGTGCCAGCAGCCCTATAAACAGGGCCTTGACCGGGGAGCTGTTTTTT
TRBV7-2	-	TRBJ2-2	many	CASTSMGTAGELFF	TGTGCCAGCACCTCGATGGGGACGGCGGGGGAGCTGTTTTTT
TRBV6-1	TRBD1	TRBJ1-4	-	CATMTGPNEKLFF	TGTGCCACCATGACAGGGCCTAATGAAAAACTGTTTTTT
TRBV20-1	TRBD1	TRBJ2-3	many	CSAWELGQGGTDTQYF	TGCAGTGCTTGGGAACTGGGACAGGGGGGAACAGATACGCAGTATTTT
TRBV7-9	TRBD1	TRBJ2-7	-	CASSLSNQGAEEQYF	TGTGCCAGCAGCTTATCAAACCAGGGGGCTGAAGAGCAGTACTTC
TRBV20-1	-	TRBJ1-1	few	CSARGQGSDTEAFF	TGCAGTGCTAGGGGTCAGGGGAGTGACACTGAAGCTTTCTTT
TRBV11-2	TRBD2	TRBJ2-2	-	CASSSRTLAGRNTGELFF	TGTGCCAGCAGCTCGAGGACGCTAGCGGGAAGGAACACCGGGGAGCTGTTTTTT
TRBV5-1	-	TRBJ1-3	-	CASSLIFLPGNTIYF	TGCGCCAGCAGCTTGATCTTTCTTCCTGGAAACACCATATATTTT
TRBV14	-	TRBJ1-4	-	CASSQLRGATNEKLFF	TGTGCCAGCAGCCAACTACGGGGTGCAACTAATGAAAAACTGTTTTTT
TRBV10-3	-	TRBJ1-2	once	CAISPSGTNYGYTF	TGTGCCATCAGCCCCTCAGGGACTAACTATGGCTACACCTTC
TRBV7-2	-	TRBJ1-1	many	CASSLAGISPEAFF	TGTGCCAGCAGCTTAGCGGGGATAAGTCCTGAAGCTTTCTTT
TRBV7-8	-	TRBJ1-6	many	CASSHNRLGYRYDNSPLHF	TGTGCCAGCAGCCACAACCGGTTGGGGTACCGATATGATAATTCACCCCTCCACTTT
TRBV5-6	-	TRBJ2-7	few	CASSYQTGRSTYEQYF	TGTGCCAGCAGCTACCAGACAGGGAGGAGCACCTACGAGCAGTACTTC
TRBV7-3	TRBD2	TRBJ2-1	many	CASSSMTSGDANEQFF	TGTGCCAGCAGCTCCATGACTAGCGGGGATGCCAATGAGCAGTTCTTC
TRBV7-2	TRBD2	TRBJ2-5	few	CASSLEVRSGREETQYF	TGTGCCAGCAGCTTAGAGGTTCGCAGCGGGAGGGAAGAGACCCAGTACTTC
TRBV27	-	TRBJ1-6	-	CASSTRQAIRSPLHF	TGTGCCAGCAGTACCAGACAGGCAATCCGTTCACCCCTCCACTTT
TRBV27	-	TRBJ1-5	many	CASSLSGVGNQPQHF	TGTGCCAGCAGTTTATCAGGGGTTGGCAATCAGCCCCAGCATTTT
TRBV11-2	TRBD1	TRBJ1-4	-	CASSSTGGAGWANEKLFF	TGTGCCAGCAGCTCGACAGGGGGCGCGGGTTGGGCTAATGAAAAACTGTTTTTT
TRBV6-4	-	TRBJ1-5	-	CASSPPGRDSVNQPQHF	TGTGCCAGCAGTCCCCCCGGGAGGGATAGCGTTAATCAGCCCCAGCATTTT
TRBV13	TRBD1	TRBJ1-6	-	CASSLGRKAGQKNSPLHF	TGTGCCAGCAGCTTAGGCCGGAAAGCGGGACAGAAGAATTCACCCCTCCACTTT
TRBV13	TRBD1	TRBJ1-2	-	CASSLSLQGADGYTF	TGTGCCAGCAGCTTATCCCTCCAGGGGGCAGATGGCTACACCTTC
TRBV7-6	TRBD1	TRBJ2-1	many	CASSLGGTGDNEQFF	TGTGCCAGCAGCTTAGGCGGGACAGGAGACAATGAGCAGTTCTTC
TRBV19	-	TRBJ1-2	few	CASSISGNNYGYTF	TGTGCCAGTAGTATCAGCGGGAACAACTATGGCTACACCTTC
TRBV7-9	-	TRBJ1-1	many	CASNRANTEAFF	TGTGCCAGCAACAGGGCGAACACTGAAGCTTTCTTT
TRBV6-6	TRBD2	TRBJ2-2	many	CASSSLGLAGEYSGELFF	TGTGCCAGCAGTTCCCTGGGACTAGCGGGAGAGTATTCCGGGGAGCTGTTTTTT
TRBV28	TRBD2	TRBJ2-2	few	CASSWGLAGDPKNTGELFF	TGTGCCAGCAGTTGGGGACTAGCGGGAGACCCTAAGAACACCGGGGAGCTGTTTTTT
TRBV7-6	-	TRBJ1-6	many	CASKPGVDSPLHF	TGTGCCAGTAAGCCGGGCGTAGATTCACCCCTCCACTTT
TRBV11-2	TRBD1	TRBJ1-1	-	CASSLQGQGAFF	TGTGCCAGCAGCTTACAAGGACAGGGAGCTTTCTTT
TRBV15	-	TRBJ2-7	-	CATSTDNSDKEGEQYF	TGTGCCACCAGCACCGACAACTCGGACAAAGAGGGCGAGCAGTACTTC
TRBV5-1	-	TRBJ1-1	-	CASSLRAGENTEAFF	TGCGCCAGCAGCCTCCGGGCTGGGGAAAACACTGAAGCTTTCTTT
TRBV29-1	-	TRBJ2-1	-	CSVHSLNYNEQFF	TGCAGCGTACATAGCCTTAACTACAATGAGCAGTTCTTC
TRBV2	-	TRBJ1-5	few	CASSVDNSNQPQHF	TGTGCCAGCAGTGTTGACAATAGCAATCAGCCCCAGCATTTT
TRBV7-2	-	TRBJ2-2	many	CASSLVSITGELFF	TGTGCCAGCAGCTTAGTTTCTATCACCGGGGAGCTGTTTTTT
TRBV7-6	TRBD2	TRBJ2-7	-	CASSWEGHSYEQYF	TGTGCCAGCAGCTGGGAGGGCCACTCCTACGAGCAGTACTTC
TRBV6-2/TRBV6-3	-	TRBJ1-5	few	CASSYRGSNQPQHF	TGTGCCAGCAGTTATCGAGGGAGCAATCAGCCCCAGCATTTT
TRBV19	TRBD1	TRBJ2-7	-	CASSPRTGVKYEQYF	TGTGCCAGTAGTCCCCGGACAGGGGTAAAATACGAGCAGTACTTC
TRBV12-3/TRBV12-4	TRBD2	TRBJ2-3	-	CASSPGTSGTPVDTQYF	TGTGCCAGCAGCCCAGGGACTAGCGGTACCCCCGTAGATACGCAGTATTTT
TRBV6-2/TRBV6-3	-	TRBJ2-1	-	CATAPSMVGAEQFF	TGTGCCACCGCGCCCAGCATGGTCGGCGCTGAGCAGTTCTTC
TRBV5-1	TRBD2	TRBJ2-4	-	CASSLGSSGSDIQYF	TGCGCCAGCAGCCTAGGATCTAGCGGGAGTGACATTCAGTACTTC